The sample holds many counts of the clone carrying this T cell receptor beta chain. Antigen specificity is unknown. Germline V lookup: CDR1 MDHEN, CDR2 SYDVKM. V was shortened by 3 bases and J by 4 bases, with 12 bases between the two germline ends. The CDR3 contains 14 residues. Those with hyperthyroidism were 18 to 65 years old, newly diagnosed, and ill for under 2 months. Exclusions: uncontrolled infection, other autoimmune disease, pregnancy, lactation. This sample stems from a study of T cells in Graves' hyperthyroidism and ophthalmopathy. Whole-study results and caveats: Most clonotypes expanded in thyroid above 0.001 were likewise present in blood.

Using RNA transcripts as the source, TCR beta CDR3 regions were amplified. The HTBI primer set served for first-round RT-PCR of the TCR CDR3. TCRdb redid the calling of the multiplex PCR reads with MiXCR, one entry per CDR3 protein. The table includes 600,000 to 650,000 distinct CDR3 sequences, 15% to 20% detected once. The gene calls are TRBV28 and TRBJ1-1; D gene unclear. The receptor was derived from a woman aged 25 to 39 with Graves' hyperthyroidism. Material for sequencing was blood. The CDR3 DNA reads as TGTGCCAGCAGTTTCCCAGGTCGAGTCACTGAAGCTTTCTTT. It translates to CASSFPGRVTEAFF.